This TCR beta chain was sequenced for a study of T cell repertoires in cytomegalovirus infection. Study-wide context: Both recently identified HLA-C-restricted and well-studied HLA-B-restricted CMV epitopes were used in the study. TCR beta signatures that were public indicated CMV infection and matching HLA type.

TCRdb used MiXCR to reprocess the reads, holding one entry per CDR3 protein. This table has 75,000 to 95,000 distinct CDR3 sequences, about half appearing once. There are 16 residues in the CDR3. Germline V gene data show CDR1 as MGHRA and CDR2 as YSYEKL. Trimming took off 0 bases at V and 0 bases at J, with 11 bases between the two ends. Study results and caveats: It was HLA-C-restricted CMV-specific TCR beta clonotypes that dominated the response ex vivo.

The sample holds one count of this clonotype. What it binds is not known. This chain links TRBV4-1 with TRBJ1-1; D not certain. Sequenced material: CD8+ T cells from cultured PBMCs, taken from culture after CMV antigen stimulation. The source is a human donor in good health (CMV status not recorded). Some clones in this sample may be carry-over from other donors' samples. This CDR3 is CASSQDLGSMNTEAFF. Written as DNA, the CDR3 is TGCGCCAGCAGCCAAGATTTAGGTTCTATGAACACTGAAGCTTTCTTT.